A single sample is the source of the 8 T cell receptor beta chains below, sequenced in a study of regulatory T cells in long-lasting Graves disease. Arm-PCR of CDR3 regions and iRepertoire HTBI primers were the basis on which TCR beta libraries were built. TCRdb redid the calling of the multiplex PCR reads with MiXCR, one entry per CDR3 protein. The sample includes roughly 420,000 distinct CDR3 sequences, about 16% of them seen just once. The time point denotes: newly diagnosed GD, antithyroid drugs for less than 3 months. RNA from PBMCs was the source of the TCR library. The sample was also reused in another study, on T cells in Graves' hyperthyroidism and ophthalmopathy.

Sequencing was performed on peripheral blood mononuclear cells (PBMCs), taken at new diagnosis, from a patient treated with antithyroid drugs. Receptor source: a woman under 30 with Graves disease.

On this clonotype itself: This may arise from a read error, as a much more abundant clone is one base away. The chain has TRBV28 and TRBJ2-7; 7 positions agree with TRBD1. The CDR3 runs 14 residues. Germline loops: CDR1 MDHEN, CDR2 SYDVKM. Here the CDR3 reads CAGSPIGQAYEQYF. As DNA, the CDR3 is TGTGCCGGCAGTCCCATCGGACAGGCCTACGAGCAGTACTTC.

This clonotype came up many times. The CDR3 spells CASSPEDNEQFF. The CDR3 DNA reads TGTGCCAGCAGTCCAGAGGACAATGAGCAGTTCTTC. V is TRBV12-3 or TRBV12-4 and J is TRBJ2-1; D call uncertain. V was clipped by 5 bases and J by 5 bases, with 7 bases between them. This CDR3 region has 12 residues.

The chain joins TRBV28 to TRBJ2-2, with D hard to call. The CDR3 length is 16 residues. V was clipped by 6 bases and J by 4 bases, with 18 bases between them. Germline loops: CDR1 MDHEN, CDR2 SYDVKM. CDR3 amino acids: CASSPPSGGPTGELFF. Written as DNA, the CDR3 is TGTGCCAGCAGCCCTCCTTCTGGCGGACCCACCGGGGAGCTGTTTTTT.

The J gene is TRBJ1-4, the V gene TRBV27; 9 bases match TRBD1. Losses at the gene ends were 5 bases for V and 10 bases for J; bases not matched to a gene: 8. Germline lookup yields CDR1 MNHEY and CDR2 SMNVEV (reference sequence). The CDR3 loop spans 14 amino acids. The CDR3 DNA reads as TGTGCCAGCAGTCCGGGACAGGGTTTGGTAAAACTGTTTTTT. It specifies CASSPGQGLVKLFF.

The chain is built from TRBV27 and TRBJ1-5; D is perhaps TRBD1 (5 bases). Germline V gene lookup returns CDR1 MNHEY and CDR2 SMNVEV (reference sequence). The CDR3 loop spans 17 amino acids. V was shortened by 5 bases and J by 1 base, with 18 bases between the two germline ends. CDR3 protein: CASSVKGPWASNQPQHF. As DNA, the CDR3 is TGTGCCAGCAGTGTAAAGGGGCCTTGGGCAAGCAATCAGCCCCAGCATTTT.

This clonotype has at least ten counts. The chain carries TRBV10-3 and TRBJ2-7; the match to TRBD1 covers 8 bases. The CDR3 extends over 13 amino acids. Trimming at V came to 7 bases and at J to 6 bases, leaving 8 bases not matched to a gene. Germline CDR1 ENHRY, CDR2 SYGVKD. The CDR3 DNA sequence: TGTGCCATCAACCTGGACAGGGCAGGCGAGCAGTACTTC. Translation gives CAINLDRAGEQYF.

This clonotype turned up a few times. The chain recombines TRBV5-6 with TRBJ2-5, with D maybe TRBD1 (5 bases). CDR3 length equals 13 residues. Germline V lookup: CDR1 SGHDT, CDR2 YYEEEE. The ends were cut back, 1 base at V and 5 bases at J, with 9 bases in the middle. This CDR3 is CASSLRGWETQYF. CDR3 nucleotides: TGTGCCAGCAGCTTGAGGGGATGGGAGACCCAGTACTTC. The full variable domain, with the rest looked up from reference TRBV5-6 and TRBJ2-5, is DAGVTQSPTHLIKTRGQQVTLRCSPKSGHDTVSWYQQALGQGPQFIFQYYEEEERQRGNFPDRFSGHQFPNYSSELNVNALLLGDSALYLCASSLRGWETQYFGPGTRLLVL.

The rearrangement links TRBV20-1 to TRBJ2-1, with TRBD2 matching over 14 bases. Germline lookup yields CDR1 DFQATT and CDR2 SNEGSKA (reference sequence). The junction had 7 bases not matched to a gene; V was cut back by 3 bases and J by 0 bases. The CDR3 length is 18 residues. CDR3: CSARSTSGRVSSYNEQFF. The CDR3 DNA reads TGCAGTGCTAGGTCGACTAGCGGGAGGGTCAGCTCCTACAATGAGCAGTTCTTC.